A single sample gave rise to the 9 T cell receptor beta chains below, sequenced in a study of blood T cells in healthy people across ages. The use of a sample-barcoded 5' primer and a J-beta primer mix characterized a second PCR of about 6 to 11 cycles. TCRdb independently ran MiXCR on the 5' RACE reads; one entry per CDR3 protein. The repertoire includes approximately 1,700,000 distinct CDR3 sequences, about 39% of them detected once, and more than 20% sits in the top ten. Source material: blood. Every receptor here comes from a human donor in good health.

The gene calls are TRBV6-6 and TRBJ2-5, with D perhaps TRBD2 (5 bases). The CDR3 covers 13 residues. CDR1 and CDR2 (germline): MNHNY, SVGAGI (reference sequence). Trimming shortened V by 2 bases and J by 7 bases, and 11 bases separated the two germline ends. CDR3 in DNA: TGTGCCAGCAGTTACGGCAACGGAGGGACCCAGTACTTC. Protein product: CASSYGNGGTQYF.

The chain recombines TRBV4-2 with TRBJ2-7; D is unresolved. Trimming left V 2 bases short and J 0 bases short, with 17 bases between. The germline V gene has CDR1 LGHNA and CDR2 YNFKEQ. The CDR3 extends over 17 amino acids. The chain's CDR3 is CASSQPAFSALSYEQYF. The CDR3 DNA reads TGTGCCAGCAGCCAACCCGCTTTCAGCGCTCTCTCCTACGAGCAGTACTTC.

This clonotype was detected many times. This chain connects TRBV29-1 to TRBJ2-1; D may match TRBD1 or TRBD2 (5 bases each). The V end lost 6 bases, the J end lost 6 bases, and 15 bases lay between the germline ends. Germline assignment: CDR1 SQVTM and CDR2 ANQGSEA. This CDR3 spans 13 amino acids. This CDR3 reads CSVLRGAGNEQFF. CDR3 DNA: TGCAGCGTCTTAAGGGGTGCGGGCAATGAGCAGTTCTTC.

The chain carries TRBV20-1 and TRBJ2-3; D gene uncertain. V shed 3 bases and J shed 1 base, with 8 bases lying between them. Germline V CDR1 and CDR2: DFQATT, SNEGSKA (reference sequence). This CDR3 spans 13 amino acids. In DNA form, the CDR3 reads TGCAGTGCTAGGAGCCCTCGCACAGATACGCAGTATTTT. Protein: CSARSPRTDTQYF.

The chain couples TRBV20-1 to TRBJ1-5; D ambiguous. The CDR3 extends over 13 amino acids. Germline V CDR1 and CDR2: DFQATT, SNEGSKA (reference sequence). V lost 5 bases to trimming and J lost 1 base, with 9 bases between them. CDR3 protein: CSAWTDSNQPQHF. The CDR3, as DNA: TGCAGTGCTTGGACGGACAGCAATCAGCCCCAGCATTTT.

The chain uses TRBV9 and TRBJ1-1; D unclear. Trimming pared 0 bases from V and 0 bases from J, leaving 9 bases between. The CDR3 has 15 residues. Germline values: CDR1 SGDLS, CDR2 YYNGEE. In nucleotides, the CDR3 is TGTGCCAGCAGCGTAGGGGTGGCAATGAACACTGAAGCTTTCTTT. Its protein is CASSVGVAMNTEAFF.

Ten or more counts support this clonotype. The chain has TRBV29-1 and TRBJ2-7; D uncertain. Trimming removed 4 bases from V and 4 bases from J, with 11 bases in between. The CDR3 is 12 amino acids. Germline V lookup: CDR1 SQVTM, CDR2 ANQGSEA. The CDR3 region has the DNA TGCAGCGTTGGTAGCAGCGTATACGAGCAGTACTTC. This encodes CSVGSSVYEQYF.

The CDR3 is CASRRSLALYEQYF. The CDR3 DNA follows: TGTGCCAGCAGACGTTCACTAGCGCTCTACGAGCAGTACTTC. The chain uses TRBV12-3 or TRBV12-4 and TRBJ2-5; TRBD2 matches at 7 bases. Judging by the DNA end, TRBJ2-7 fits better; the J call may be wrong. This CDR3 contains 14 residues.

This clonotype was seen a few times. The chain recombines TRBV5-1 with TRBJ2-1; 10 bases agree with TRBD1. CDR3 length: 15 residues. Germline V lookup: CDR1 SGHRS, CDR2 YFSETQ. J lost 8 bases, V lost 0 bases, and 5 bases had no gene match. As DNA, the CDR3 is TGCGCCAGCAGCTTGGGGACAGGGGGGGTCCATGAGCAGTTCTTC. This encodes CASSLGTGGVHEQFF.